This T cell receptor beta chain was documented in a study of shared clonotypes between healthy human individuals. Study background: Three plates were used per donor for CD4 naive, three for CD4 memory, two for CD8 naive and one for CD8 memory. Study-level results: Relative to their counterparts shared across all four donors, non-shared clonotypes exhibited diminished generation probabilities.

Clones were read by immunoSEQ multiplex PCR, and TCRdb kept only the in-frame ones, dropping some. This sample has 750,000 to 1,000,000 clones, with almost 95% found just once. A remark on this clone: Its antigen is unidentified.

Naive CD8 cells comprised CD45RO-negative, CCR7-positively selected cells, excluding terminally differentiated effector memory CD45RA+ cells. From germline, CDR1 is LNHNV and CDR2 YYDKDF (reference sequence). The CDR3 consists of 14 residues. The germline V and J ends were trimmed by 0 bases and 2 bases, with 8 bases remaining between them. Material for sequencing was naive CD8+ T cells sorted from blood. The chain has TRBV15 and TRBJ2-7, with D perhaps matching TRBD1 (6 bases). The clonotype was recovered from a man aged 25 to 45 in good health. CDR3 bases: TGTGCCACCAGCAGAGAGGACAGAACCTACGAGCAGTACTTC. Protein: CATSREDRTYEQYF.